Here is one T cell receptor (beta chain) with its context. V lost 2 bases and J lost 0, with 14 bases in between. This CDR3 spans 17 amino acids. Germline V lookup: CDR1 KGHSH, CDR2 LQKENI. The data belong to a study of control samples from healthy donors and cancer patients. TCRdb keeps only in-frame clones here, not all; method: immunoSEQ multiplex PCR. Of 120,000 or so clones listed, 88% are singletons. This clonotype was obtained from a woman in her sixties with lung cancer. Material for sequencing was PBMCs. The rearrangement uses TRBV18 and TRBJ1-3; unclear D gene. As DNA, the CDR3 is TGTGCCAGCTCACCATCCCCCATACGATCCTCTGGAAACACCATATATTTT. Amino acids: CASSPSPIRSSGNTIYF. The variable domain in full, completed from reference TRBV18 and TRBJ1-3, reads NAGVMQNPRHLVRRRGQEARLRCSPMKGHSHVYWYRQLPEEGLKFMVYLQKENIIDESGMPKERFSAEFPKEGPSILRIQQVVRGDSAAYFCASSPSPIRSSGNTIYFGEGSWLTVV.